The rows below give T cell receptor beta chains drawn from one sample of a study of CD8 T cells in Susac syndrome. TCRdb re-called the immunoSEQ multiplex PCR reads through MiXCR, storing one row per CDR3 protein. The sample includes 150,000 to 200,000 distinct CDR3 sequences, 94% of them seen just once. Sequencing input: CD4+ T cells from PBMCs. The receptors were gathered from a human donor with multiple sclerosis. Each CDR3 is given with its conserved first and last residue. A D gene is named only where the DNA matches it firmly. Size is stated for part of the rows, as once, few or many counts, or as a class when the clone is expanded.

abundance | j_gene | d_gene | v_gene | CDR3aa | CDR3nt
NA | TRBJ2-4 | NA | TRBV5-1 | CASSLVWGQMDIQYF | TGCGCCAGCAGCTTAGTTTGGGGGCAGATGGACATTCAGTACTTC
NA | TRBJ2-7 | TRBD1 | TRBV6-2/TRBV6-3 | CASSSPGTGGYEQYF | TGTGCCAGCAGCAGTCCCGGGACAGGGGGGTACGAGCAGTACTTC
few | TRBJ2-3 | NA | TRBV7-2 | CASSSSTDTQYF | TGTGCCAGCAGCTCTAGCACAGATACGCAGTATTTT
NA | TRBJ2-1 | NA | TRBV11-2 | CASSFTGSWGYNEQFF | TGTGCCAGCAGCTTCACGGGGAGTTGGGGCTACAATGAGCAGTTCTTC
NA | TRBJ2-5 | TRBD2 | TRBV5-4 | CASSLSSGSETQYF | TGTGCCAGCAGCTTGTCTAGCGGGAGTGAGACCCAGTACTTC
NA | TRBJ1-5 | NA | TRBV20-1 | CSAREGRVNQPQHF | TGCAGTGCTAGAGAGGGCAGGGTCAATCAGCCCCAGCATTTT
NA | TRBJ2-7 | TRBD2 | TRBV18 | CASSFGRLAGGNEQYF | TGTGCCAGCTCCTTCGGCCGCCTAGCGGGAGGAAACGAGCAGTACTTC
NA | TRBJ2-2 | TRBD2 | TRBV11-3 | CASGGKREMGELFF | TGTGCCAGCGGGGGAAAGCGGGAGATGGGGGAGCTGTTTTTT
NA | TRBJ1-2 | NA | TRBV7-8 | CASSLIRQSYGYTF | TGTGCCAGCAGCTTAATTCGACAGTCCTATGGCTACACCTTC
NA | TRBJ2-2 | TRBD1 | TRBV29-1 | CSVEGYRDRGRGELFF | TGCAGCGTTGAAGGTTACCGGGACAGGGGGCGCGGGGAGCTGTTTTTT
once | TRBJ1-1 | NA | TRBV5-1 | CASSLGTPRGTEAFF | TGCGCCAGCAGTTTGGGAACCCCGAGGGGCACTGAAGCTTTCTTT
NA | TRBJ2-7 | NA | TRBV5-1 | CASSLWQGNEQYF | TGCGCCAGCAGCTTGTGGCAGGGGAACGAGCAGTACTTC
NA | TRBJ2-5 | NA | TRBV20-1 | CSASRLAEETQYF | TGCAGTGCTAGTCGGCTAGCAGAAGAGACCCAGTACTTC
NA | TRBJ1-5 | NA | TRBV9 | CASSVSGGYNQPQHF | TGTGCCAGCAGCGTATCGGGGGGATATAATCAGCCCCAGCATTTT
NA | TRBJ1-4 | TRBD1 | TRBV6-5 | CASSLQGASEKLFF | TGTGCCAGCAGTCTGCAGGGGGCGAGTGAAAAACTGTTTTTT
NA | TRBJ1-2 | NA | TRBV6-2/TRBV6-3 | CASITPGDENYGYTF | TGTGCCAGCATTACGCCCGGGGACGAGAACTATGGCTACACCTTC
NA | TRBJ1-4 | NA | TRBV30 | CAWNGQLDEKLFF | TGTGCCTGGAATGGACAGCTGGATGAAAAACTGTTTTTT
NA | TRBJ2-1 | TRBD1 | TRBV10-3 | CAISESRAGGDEQFF | TGTGCCATCAGTGAGTCTCGGGCAGGGGGCGATGAGCAGTTCTTC
NA | TRBJ1-2 | NA | TRBV28 | CASSLDTYGYTF | TGTGCCAGCAGCCTTGACACCTATGGCTACACCTTC
NA | TRBJ2-5 | NA | TRBV18 | CASSPTQETQYF | TGTGCCAGCTCACCAACTCAGGAGACCCAGTACTTC
NA | TRBJ2-7 | NA | TRBV5-1 | CASSQGPSESYEQYF | TGCGCCAGCAGCCAAGGACCGAGTGAGTCCTACGAGCAGTACTTC
NA | TRBJ2-1 | TRBD2 | TRBV7-9 | CASMPPFRTSIYNEQFF | TGTGCCAGCATGCCACCATTCAGGACTAGCATCTACAATGAGCAGTTCTTC
few | TRBJ1-5 | NA | TRBV24-1 | CATSDFHSNQPQHF | TGTGCCACCAGTGATTTTCACAGCAATCAGCCCCAGCATTTT
NA | TRBJ2-7 | TRBD2 | TRBV3-1 | CASSAPSGEWGEQYF | TGTGCCAGCAGCGCGCCTAGCGGAGAGTGGGGCGAGCAGTACTTC
NA | TRBJ1-2 | NA | TRBV5-1 | CASSLSDGGTRGYTF | TGCGCCAGCAGCTTGTCCGACGGAGGCACTAGAGGCTACACCTTC
NA | TRBJ1-2 | TRBD1 | TRBV20-1 | CTLSGGDGYTF | TGCACTCTTTCAGGGGGCGATGGCTACACCTTC
once | TRBJ1-1 | NA | TRBV27 | CASSFEGYTEAFF | TGTGCCAGCAGTTTCGAGGGATACACTGAAGCTTTCTTT
NA | TRBJ1-1 | NA | TRBV5-1 | CASSQLDPREAFF | TGCGCCAGCAGCCAACTCGACCCCAGAGAAGCTTTCTTT
NA | TRBJ1-2 | NA | TRBV30 | CAWGRHYGYTF | TGTGCCTGGGGAAGACACTATGGCTACACCTTC
once | TRBJ2-5 | NA | TRBV3-1 | CASSLGVPGRTQYF | TGTGCCAGCAGCCTGGGGGTCCCGGGGAGGACCCAGTACTTC
NA | TRBJ2-1 | TRBD2 | TRBV18 | CASSLRTGTSNSDEQFF | TGTGCCAGCTCACTCCGGACCGGGACTAGCAACTCGGATGAGCAGTTCTTC
once | TRBJ2-7 | TRBD1 | TRBV20-1 | CSASLSTGAIGYEQYF | TGCAGTGCTAGTCTCTCGACAGGGGCGATAGGCTACGAGCAGTACTTC
NA | TRBJ2-7 | NA | TRBV28 | CASSPGLEVYEQYF | TGTGCCAGCAGTCCGGGACTTGAAGTCTACGAGCAGTACTTC
once | TRBJ1-4 | NA | TRBV20-1 | CSVQDSRNEKLFF | TGCAGTGTTCAGGACAGCAGAAATGAAAAACTGTTTTTT
NA | TRBJ1-2 | NA | TRBV7-9 | CASRQGYGYTF | TGTGCCAGCAGACAGGGCTATGGCTACACCTTC
NA | TRBJ2-2 | TRBD1 | TRBV27 | CASSLGTGAWGTGELFF | TGTGCCAGCAGTTTAGGGACAGGGGCCTGGGGGACCGGGGAGCTGTTTTTT
NA | TRBJ1-2 | NA | TRBV5-1 | CASSEQQGRGYTF | TGCGCCAGCAGCGAACAGCAGGGTAGGGGCTACACCTTC
NA | TRBJ1-1 | NA | TRBV12-3/TRBV12-4 | CASSQGSGTEAFF | TGTGCCAGCAGTCAGGGGAGTGGGACTGAAGCTTTCTTT
NA | TRBJ1-1 | NA | TRBV30 | CARATGVNTEAFF | TGTGCCCGCGCGACAGGAGTGAACACTGAAGCTTTCTTT
NA | TRBJ2-3 | TRBD2 | TRBV3-1 | CASSQPATSGYHGDTQYF | TGTGCCAGCAGCCAGCCTGCGACTAGCGGCTATCATGGAGATACGCAGTATTTT
NA | TRBJ1-2 | TRBD1 | TRBV5-1 | CASSLAEGANYGYTF | TGCGCCAGCAGCTTGGCGGAGGGGGCCAACTATGGCTACACCTTC
NA | TRBJ1-1 | TRBD1 | TRBV18 | CASSPPLAGQGPMNTEAFF | TGTGCCAGCTCACCACCCCTTGCGGGACAGGGTCCAATGAACACTGAAGCTTTCTTT
NA | TRBJ2-1 | NA | TRBV27 | CASSFLAGGSYNEQFF | TGTGCCAGCAGTTTTCTGGCGGGTGGCTCCTACAATGAGCAGTTCTTC
NA | TRBJ1-1 | TRBD1 | TRBV19 | CASSGQVGHTEAFF | TGTGCCAGCTCAGGACAGGTCGGGCACACTGAAGCTTTCTTT
once | TRBJ2-1 | NA | TRBV15 | CATSRSLFNEQFF | TGTGCCACCAGCAGATCCCTTTTCAATGAGCAGTTCTTC
once | TRBJ2-3 | NA | TRBV11-2 | CASSLGATRVGGDTQYF | TGTGCCAGCAGCTTAGGGGCTACCCGCGTGGGGGGCGATACGCAGTATTTT
NA | TRBJ2-5 | TRBD2 | TRBV6-2/TRBV6-3 | CASSESGSQETQYF | TGTGCCAGCTCTGAGAGCGGGAGCCAAGAGACCCAGTACTTC
NA | TRBJ2-2 | TRBD2 | TRBV2 | CASSLAGEAGELFF | TGTGCCAGCAGTCTAGCGGGAGAGGCCGGGGAGCTGTTTTTT
NA | TRBJ2-7 | TRBD1 | TRBV7-2 | CASSYGQVSREQYF | TGTGCCAGCAGCTATGGACAGGTGTCGCGCGAGCAGTACTTC